Described below is a single T cell receptor beta chain sequence and its context. Original processing notes: By means of reference gene primer amplification, nucleated cell counts were estimated. Produced via immunoSEQ multiplex PCR; TCRdb's table is partial and in-frame only. That table supplies the V and J calls and clone size; D and trimming were determined from the DNA. The sample has over 100,000 clones; around 83% are singletons. The CDR3 totals 17 residues. Trimming left V 4 bases short and J 0 bases short, with 13 bases between. CDR1 and CDR2 from the germline V gene are SGHTA and FQGNSA. This record comes from a study of blood T cell repertoires in COVID-19. Study background: Researchers got acute and convalescent COVID-19 samples from the United States, Italy and Spain. T cells, B-cell-depleted T cells, or PBMCs provided the cDNA or gDNA that served as material.

Sequencing was done on a sample of peripheral blood. The source of this sequence is a man aged 70-80 years with acute or convalescent COVID-19. This chain joins TRBV7-2 and TRBJ2-6; D may be TRBD1 (6 bases). Here the CDR3 reads CASSYRAPISGANVLTF. The CDR3 DNA is TGTGCCAGCAGCTACAGGGCCCCGATCTCTGGGGCCAACGTCCTGACTTTC.